A selection of T cell receptor beta chains follows, all from one sample in a study of blood T cell repertoires in COVID-19. The assay was immunoSEQ multiplex PCR, and TCRdb's table has in-frame clones only and misses some. Among approximately 94,000 clones listed, over 75% were seen once. The specimen was peripheral blood. The source is a man younger than 40 in a cohort sampled during active COVID-19. Each CDR3 is given with its conserved first and last residue. Fields, in order: D gene, V gene, J gene, clone size, CDR3 DNA, CDR3 protein. A D gene is named only where the DNA matches it firmly. Not all rows give a size; the values are once, few, many and, for expanded clones, a class.

D gene: TRBD1; V gene: TRBV19; J gene: TRBJ1-1; clone size: .; CDR3 DNA: TGTGCCAGTAATCTCAGGGGGGTCGCTGAAGCTTTCTTT; CDR3 protein: CASNLRGVAEAFF
D gene: .; V gene: TRBV6-5; J gene: TRBJ1-6; clone size: .; CDR3 DNA: TGTGCCAGCGAGAAGGGGCTCTATAATTCACCCCTCCACTTT; CDR3 protein: CASEKGLYNSPLHF
D gene: .; V gene: TRBV1; J gene: TRBJ2-7; clone size: .; CDR3 DNA: TGCACCAGCAGCCAAGGACTGCTGATCCTAAAATACGAGCAGTACTTC; CDR3 protein: CTSSQGLLILKYEQYF
D gene: .; V gene: TRBV19; J gene: TRBJ2-7; clone size: .; CDR3 DNA: TGTGCCAGTAGTGTGGGACTTACCTACGAGCAGTACTTC; CDR3 protein: CASSVGLTYEQYF
D gene: .; V gene: TRBV6-5; J gene: TRBJ2-1; clone size: .; CDR3 DNA: TGTGCCAGCAGTTTAGGTGGCAGGCTCGTCCATGAGCAGTTCTTC; CDR3 protein: CASSLGGRLVHEQFF
D gene: TRBD1; V gene: TRBV13; J gene: TRBJ1-3; clone size: .; CDR3 DNA: TGTGCCAGCAGCTCAACAGGGGGGAACTCTGGAAACACCATATATTTT; CDR3 protein: CASSSTGGNSGNTIYF
D gene: TRBD2; V gene: TRBV7-6; J gene: TRBJ2-7; clone size: many; CDR3 DNA: TGTGCCAGCAGCTTGAGCGGGGGGAACTCCTACGAGCAGTACTTC; CDR3 protein: CASSLSGGNSYEQYF
D gene: TRBD1; V gene: TRBV7-2; J gene: TRBJ1-2; clone size: .; CDR3 DNA: TGTGCCAGCAGCTCTTACACAGGGGATCCTTTAGCTAACTATGGCTACACCTTC; CDR3 protein: CASSSYTGDPLANYGYTF
D gene: TRBD2; V gene: TRBV2; J gene: TRBJ2-5; clone size: once; CDR3 DNA: TGTGCCAGCAGTGAGTCTAGCGGGGGGGCAGAGACCCAGTACTTC; CDR3 protein: CASSESSGGAETQYF
D gene: TRBD1; V gene: TRBV28; J gene: TRBJ2-2; clone size: .; CDR3 DNA: TGTGCCAGCAGTCGGACAGGGCCGGGAACCGGGGAGCTGTTTTTT; CDR3 protein: CASSRTGPGTGELFF
D gene: .; V gene: TRBV29-1; J gene: TRBJ2-7; clone size: .; CDR3 DNA: TGCAGCGTTGAAAGAGAGTACGAGCAGTACTTC; CDR3 protein: CSVEREYEQYF
D gene: TRBD2; V gene: TRBV7-2; J gene: TRBJ2-3; clone size: .; CDR3 DNA: TGTGCCAGCAGCTTGGCTGGGGGGGGGAGGAATACGCAGTATTTT; CDR3 protein: CASSLAGGGRNTQYF
D gene: TRBD2; V gene: TRBV5-1; J gene: TRBJ2-5; clone size: .; CDR3 DNA: TGCGCCAGCAGCTTGGCGGCTAGCGGGGGGCAAGAGACCCAGTACTTC; CDR3 protein: CASSLAASGGQETQYF
D gene: .; V gene: TRBV9; J gene: TRBJ2-5; clone size: once; CDR3 DNA: TGTGCCAGCAGCGTAGTGATGGCGGCGGAGACCCAGTACTTC; CDR3 protein: CASSVVMAAETQYF
D gene: TRBD2; V gene: TRBV7-2; J gene: TRBJ2-3; clone size: .; CDR3 DNA: TGTGCCAGCAGCCCCCTTAGGTTAGCGGGGGGGACAGATACGCAGTATTTT; CDR3 protein: CASSPLRLAGGTDTQYF
D gene: .; V gene: TRBV4-3; J gene: TRBJ1-2; clone size: .; CDR3 DNA: TGCGCCAGCAGCCAAGAAGGGAGGGGTCTTTTATATGGCTACACCTTC; CDR3 protein: CASSQEGRGLLYGYTF
D gene: TRBD1; V gene: TRBV19; J gene: TRBJ2-1; clone size: once; CDR3 DNA: TGTGCCAGTAGTATAGTTTGGCGGACAGGGGGCAATGAGCAGTTCTTC; CDR3 protein: CASSIVWRTGGNEQFF
D gene: TRBD1; V gene: TRBV5-4; J gene: TRBJ1-2; clone size: .; CDR3 DNA: TGTGCCAGCAGGGGGGAATCGGACAGGGGGGCTTATGGCTACACCTTC; CDR3 protein: CASRGESDRGAYGYTF
D gene: TRBD1; V gene: TRBV5-1; J gene: TRBJ1-1; clone size: .; CDR3 DNA: TGCGCCAGCAGCGACAGGGGGAACACTGAAGCTTTCTTT; CDR3 protein: CASSDRGNTEAFF
D gene: TRBD1; V gene: TRBV6-5; J gene: TRBJ2-7; clone size: .; CDR3 DNA: TGTGCCAGCAGCCCGGGACAGGGTGGCTACGAGCAGTACTTC; CDR3 protein: CASSPGQGGYEQYF
D gene: TRBD1; V gene: TRBV6-2/TRBV6-3; J gene: TRBJ2-7; clone size: few; CDR3 DNA: TGTGCCAGCAGTTTTGGGACAGGGGGCTTCAACGAGCAGTACTTC; CDR3 protein: CASSFGTGGFNEQYF
D gene: .; V gene: TRBV18; J gene: TRBJ2-7; clone size: .; CDR3 DNA: TGTGCCAGCTCACGAGAACAGGGCTACGAGCAGTACTTC; CDR3 protein: CASSREQGYEQYF
D gene: .; V gene: TRBV4-2; J gene: TRBJ1-1; clone size: once; CDR3 DNA: TGTGCCAGCAGCCAAGAGGGGCAGGGGATGGTTACTGAAGCTTTCTTT; CDR3 protein: CASSQEGQGMVTEAFF
D gene: TRBD1; V gene: TRBV28; J gene: TRBJ2-3; clone size: .; CDR3 DNA: TGTGCCAGCAGTAAGGGGGCGGACAATACAGATACGCAGTATTTT; CDR3 protein: CASSKGADNTDTQYF
D gene: TRBD1; V gene: TRBV18; J gene: TRBJ1-1; clone size: .; CDR3 DNA: TGTGCCAGCTCCGAACAGGGGGGGAATCCGACTGAAGCTTTCTTT; CDR3 protein: CASSEQGGNPTEAFF
D gene: .; V gene: TRBV4-3; J gene: TRBJ1-2; clone size: .; CDR3 DNA: TGCGCCAGCAGCCAAGTGTGGGGGCAAGACTATGGCTACACCTTC; CDR3 protein: CASSQVWGQDYGYTF
D gene: .; V gene: TRBV6-2/TRBV6-3; J gene: TRBJ2-1; clone size: few; CDR3 DNA: TGTGCCAGCAGTCGACAGGTAGAGCAGTTCTTC; CDR3 protein: CASSRQVEQFF
D gene: .; V gene: TRBV5-6; J gene: TRBJ1-4; clone size: .; CDR3 DNA: TGTGCCAGCAGCTTTTCCAGGGAACCGGAACTGTTTTTT; CDR3 protein: CASSFSREPELFF
D gene: TRBD2; V gene: TRBV10-3; J gene: TRBJ2-2; clone size: once; CDR3 DNA: TGTGCCATAGGACTAGCGGGGGGGACTAACACCGGGGAGCTGTTTTTT; CDR3 protein: CAIGLAGGTNTGELFF